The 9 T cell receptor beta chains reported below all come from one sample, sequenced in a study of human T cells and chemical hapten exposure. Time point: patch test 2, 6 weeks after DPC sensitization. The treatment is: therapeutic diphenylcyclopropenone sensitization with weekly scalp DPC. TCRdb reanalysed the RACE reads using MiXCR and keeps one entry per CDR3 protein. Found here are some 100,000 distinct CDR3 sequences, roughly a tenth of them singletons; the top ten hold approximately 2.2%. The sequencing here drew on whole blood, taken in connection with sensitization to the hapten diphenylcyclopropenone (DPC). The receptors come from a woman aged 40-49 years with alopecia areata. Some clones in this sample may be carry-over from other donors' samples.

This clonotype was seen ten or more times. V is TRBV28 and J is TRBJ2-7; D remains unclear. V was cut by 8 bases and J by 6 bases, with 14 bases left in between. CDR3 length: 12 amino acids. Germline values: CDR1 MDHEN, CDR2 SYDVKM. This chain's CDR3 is CASGIGPFEQYF. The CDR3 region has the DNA TGTGCCAGCGGGATCGGCCCCTTCGAGCAGTACTTC.

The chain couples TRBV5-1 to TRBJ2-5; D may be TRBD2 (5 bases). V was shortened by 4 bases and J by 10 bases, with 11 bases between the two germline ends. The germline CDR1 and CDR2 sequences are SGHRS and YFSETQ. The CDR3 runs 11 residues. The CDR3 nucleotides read TGCGCCAGCAGCGAAACAGCGGTCCAGTACTTC. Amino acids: CASSETAVQYF.

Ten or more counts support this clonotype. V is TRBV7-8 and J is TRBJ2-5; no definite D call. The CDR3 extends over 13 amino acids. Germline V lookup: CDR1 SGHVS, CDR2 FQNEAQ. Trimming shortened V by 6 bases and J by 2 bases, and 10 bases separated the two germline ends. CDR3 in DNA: TGTGCCAGCAGTTTATATTATCAAGAGACCCAGTACTTC. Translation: CASSLYYQETQYF.

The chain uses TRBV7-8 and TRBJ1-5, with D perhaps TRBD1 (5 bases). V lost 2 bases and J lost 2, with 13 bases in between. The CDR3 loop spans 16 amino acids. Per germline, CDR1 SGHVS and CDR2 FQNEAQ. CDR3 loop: CASSLRQGTGNQPQHF. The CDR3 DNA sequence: TGTGCCAGCAGCTTAAGGCAGGGCACTGGCAATCAGCCCCAGCATTTT.

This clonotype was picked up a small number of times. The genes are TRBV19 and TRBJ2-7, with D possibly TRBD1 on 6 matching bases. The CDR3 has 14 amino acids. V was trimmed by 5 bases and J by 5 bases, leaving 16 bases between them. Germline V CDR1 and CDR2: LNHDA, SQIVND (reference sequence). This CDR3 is CASSPTPTGNEQYF. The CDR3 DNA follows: TGTGCCAGTAGTCCAACCCCAACAGGGAACGAGCAGTACTTC.

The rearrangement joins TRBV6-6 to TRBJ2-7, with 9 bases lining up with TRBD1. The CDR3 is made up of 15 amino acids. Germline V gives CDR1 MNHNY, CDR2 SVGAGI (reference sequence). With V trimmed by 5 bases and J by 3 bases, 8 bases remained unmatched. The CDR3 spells CASSPGTGSNYEQYF. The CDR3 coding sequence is TGTGCCAGCAGTCCCGGGACAGGGTCTAACTACGAGCAGTACTTC.

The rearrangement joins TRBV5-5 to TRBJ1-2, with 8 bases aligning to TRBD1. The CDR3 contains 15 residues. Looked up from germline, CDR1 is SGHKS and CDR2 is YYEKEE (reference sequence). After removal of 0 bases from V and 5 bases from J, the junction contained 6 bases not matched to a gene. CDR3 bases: TGTGCCAGCAGCTTGGGGGGACAGGTGACATATGGCTACACCTTC. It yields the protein CASSLGGQVTYGYTF.

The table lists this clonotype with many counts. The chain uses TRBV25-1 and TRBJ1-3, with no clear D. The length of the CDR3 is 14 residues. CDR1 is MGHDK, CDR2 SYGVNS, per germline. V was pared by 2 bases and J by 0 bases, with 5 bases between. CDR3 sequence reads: CASSEGSSGNTIYF. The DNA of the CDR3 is TGTGCCAGCAGTGAAGGGAGCTCTGGAAACACCATATATTTT.

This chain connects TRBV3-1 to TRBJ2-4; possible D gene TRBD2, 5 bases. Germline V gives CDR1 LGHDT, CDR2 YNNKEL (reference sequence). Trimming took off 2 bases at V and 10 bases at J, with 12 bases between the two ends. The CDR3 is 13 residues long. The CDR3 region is CASSQRGVWIQYF. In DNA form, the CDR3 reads TGTGCCAGCAGCCAACGGGGAGTCTGGATTCAGTACTTC.